Listed below are T cell receptor beta chains from one sample, sequenced in a study of blood T cell repertoires in COVID-19. Libraries were prepared by immunoSEQ multiplex PCR; TCRdb keeps only in-frame clonotypes and omits some of them. This table holds 270,000 or so clones, 85% to 90% found once. The sample taken for sequencing was peripheral blood. Every receptor here comes from a woman aged 60-70 years with COVID-19, enrolled during active disease. The CDR3 runs from the conserved cysteine through the conserved F or W. The order of the fields is clone size, J gene, V gene, D gene, CDR3 protein, CDR3 DNA. The D gene is left open where the match is weak. Not all rows give a size; the values are once, few, many and, for expanded clones, a class.

. TRBJ1-1 TRBV6-2/TRBV6-3 . CASSYSVAGPNTEAFF TGTGCCAGCAGTTACTCGGTCGCAGGCCCGAACACTGAAGCTTTCTTT
. TRBJ2-1 TRBV11-2 TRBD2 CASSQTRADGGAYNEQFF TGTGCCAGCAGCCAAACCAGAGCAGACGGGGGGGCCTACAATGAGCAGTTCTTC
once TRBJ1-1 TRBV5-8 . CASSIDSQYLNTEAFF TGTGCCAGCAGCATTGACAGTCAGTACCTGAACACTGAAGCTTTCTTT
. TRBJ2-7 TRBV6-6 TRBD1 CASRQQGYSYEQYF TGTGCCAGCAGGCAACAGGGGTACTCCTACGAGCAGTACTTC
. TRBJ1-2 TRBV28 . CASSLLGQGYGYTF TGTGCCAGCAGTTTACTCGGCCAGGGCTATGGCTACACCTTC
. TRBJ2-1 TRBV18 TRBD2 CASSPPIAGGPHNEQFF TGTGCCAGCTCACCACCGATAGCGGGGGGGCCCCACAATGAGCAGTTCTTC
. TRBJ1-1 TRBV15 . CATHDSLNTEAFF TGTGCCACCCATGACAGTCTGAACACTGAAGCTTTCTTT
. TRBJ1-5 TRBV3-1/TRBV3-2 . CASSPERSGVGNQPQHF TGTGCCAGCAGCCCGGAGCGGAGTGGTGTCGGAAATCAGCCCCAGCATTTT
. TRBJ2-7 TRBV18 . CASSHTSGVYEQYF TGTGCCAGCTCACATACCTCAGGGGTTTACGAGCAGTACTTC
. TRBJ2-7 TRBV6-2/TRBV6-3 TRBD1 CASSYSPGQGSHEQYF TGTGCCAGCAGTTACTCGCCCGGACAGGGCTCCCACGAGCAGTACTTC
. TRBJ2-7 TRBV27 . CASSTGRGEQYF TGTGCCAGCAGTACAGGGAGAGGGGAGCAGTACTTC
. TRBJ1-1 TRBV13 TRBD1 CASSFGDREKAFF TGTGCCAGCAGCTTCGGGGACAGAGAGAAAGCTTTCTTT
few TRBJ2-1 TRBV11-2 . CASSRFSNEQFF TGTGCCAGCAGCCGATTTAGCAATGAGCAGTTCTTC
. TRBJ1-5 TRBV7-2 TRBD1 CASSVGQVDQPQHF TGTGCCAGCAGCGTAGGACAGGTGGACCAGCCCCAGCATTTT
. TRBJ2-1 TRBV6-5 . CASSSPVPPAEQFF TGTGCCAGCAGTTCCCCGGTTCCCCCCGCTGAGCAGTTCTTC
. TRBJ1-2 TRBV20-1 . CSASRGRDGYTF TGCAGTGCTAGTCGGGGGAGGGATGGCTACACCTTC
once TRBJ2-7 TRBV29-1 . CSVVVRDPYEQYF TGCAGCGTTGTTGTCAGGGATCCATACGAGCAGTACTTC
. TRBJ2-3 TRBV19 . CASTIGTDTQYF TGTGCCAGTACGATAGGCACAGATACGCAGTATTTT
. TRBJ2-1 TRBV11-2 . CASSLGRGRQFF TGTGCCAGCAGCTTAGGAAGAGGGAGGCAGTTCTTC
. TRBJ1-4 TRBV5-1 . CASSERLGGEKLFF TGCGCCAGCAGTGAACGACTGGGTGGGGAAAAACTGTTTTTT
few TRBJ1-5 TRBV6-5 TRBD1 CASSRRDRGDQPQHF TGTGCCAGCAGTCGCCGGGACAGGGGGGATCAGCCCCAGCATTTT
. TRBJ2-1 TRBV5-4 . CASSLVGGAGEQFF TGTGCCAGCAGCTTGGTGGGGGGGGCTGGTGAGCAGTTCTTC
. TRBJ1-1 TRBV5-4 . CASSLVGDGEAFF TGTGCCAGCAGCTTGGTAGGGGATGGTGAAGCTTTCTTT
. TRBJ2-1 TRBV5-4 TRBD1 CASSFRTGAYNEQFF TGTGCCAGCAGCTTCAGGACAGGAGCATACAATGAGCAGTTCTTC
. TRBJ1-1 TRBV15 . CATSRTLGAPGAEAFF TGTGCCACCAGCAGGACCTTGGGGGCGCCAGGCGCTGAAGCTTTCTTT
once TRBJ1-2 TRBV4-1 . CASSQGPLGGDYGYTF TGCGCCAGCAGCCAAGGCCCCCTAGGGGGGGACTATGGCTACACCTTC
. TRBJ2-7 TRBV5-1 . CASKQGNAEQYF TGCGCCAGCAAACAGGGTAATGCCGAGCAGTACTTC
. TRBJ1-6 TRBV6-5 TRBD1 CASRQDRAYNSPLHF TGTGCCAGCCGCCAGGACAGGGCCTATAATTCACCCCTCCACTTT
. TRBJ2-5 TRBV15 . CATSREPGQETQYF TGTGCCACCAGCAGAGAGCCCGGGCAAGAGACCCAGTACTTC
. TRBJ2-5 TRBV7-2 . CASSLALSGETQYF TGTGCCAGCAGCTTAGCGCTATCAGGAGAGACCCAGTACTTC
. TRBJ1-6 TRBV6-5 . CASSSAESSYNSPLHF TGTGCCAGCAGTTCAGCGGAGAGCTCCTATAATTCACCCCTCCACTTT
. TRBJ2-3 TRBV5-8 TRBD2 CASSLARLAGGQWADTQYF TGTGCCAGCAGCTTGGCGCGTCTAGCGGGGGGGCAATGGGCAGATACGCAGTATTTT
. TRBJ2-3 TRBV5-1 . CASSSDFGWGQDTQYF TGCGCCAGCAGCTCCGACTTTGGGTGGGGGCAAGATACGCAGTATTTT
. TRBJ1-6 TRBV2 . CASTWGTPSSYNSPLHF TGTGCCAGCACCTGGGGGACTCCTAGCTCCTATAATTCACCCCTCCACTTT
. TRBJ2-1 TRBV19 . CASSWSGSNEQFF TGTGCCAGTAGTTGGTCGGGGTCCAATGAGCAGTTCTTC